This T cell receptor (beta chain) was observed in a study of shared clonotypes between healthy human individuals. Terminally differentiated effector memory CD45RA+ cells were excluded from the naive CD8 cells, which were CD45RO-negative and positively selected for CCR7. Using immunoSEQ multiplex PCR, the repertoire was profiled, and TCRdb retains in-frame clones only, with some absent. This table has some 2,000,000 clones, approximately 94% appearing once. Concerning this clone itself: What it binds is unknown.

Study-wide findings and caveats: Generally, estimated richness proved larger in naive subsets than it did in memory subsets. Shared across a handful of donors were around 5% of the naive CD4 clonotypes.

The J segment lost 6 bases and the V segment lost 1 base, leaving 15 bases of the junction unmatched. The germline gives CDR1 SGHNT, CDR2 YENEEA. This CDR3 has 20 amino acids. The chain recombines TRBV11-3 with TRBJ2-1; 13 bases agree with TRBD2. The source material was naive CD8+ T cells sorted from blood. The TCR originated in a man between 18 and 35 years old in good health. CDR3 coding DNA: TGTGCCAGCAGCTTAGGCGCCGGGACTAGCGGGACCCTCGAGGGCAATGAGCAGTTCTTC. Translated, it gives CASSLGAGTSGTLEGNEQFF.